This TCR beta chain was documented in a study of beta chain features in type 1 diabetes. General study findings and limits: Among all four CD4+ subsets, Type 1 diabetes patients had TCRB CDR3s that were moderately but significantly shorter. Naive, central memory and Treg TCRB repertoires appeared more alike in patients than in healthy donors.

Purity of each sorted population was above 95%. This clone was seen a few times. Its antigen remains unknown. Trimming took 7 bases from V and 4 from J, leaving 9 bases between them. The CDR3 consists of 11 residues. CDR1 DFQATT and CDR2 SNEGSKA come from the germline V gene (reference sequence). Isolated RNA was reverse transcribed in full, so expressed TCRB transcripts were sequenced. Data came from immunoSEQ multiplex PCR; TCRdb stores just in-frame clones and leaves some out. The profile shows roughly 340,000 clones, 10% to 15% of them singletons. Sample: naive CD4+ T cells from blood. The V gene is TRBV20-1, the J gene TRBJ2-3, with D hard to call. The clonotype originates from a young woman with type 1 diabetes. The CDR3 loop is CSESGPDTQYF. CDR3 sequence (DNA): TGCAGTGAATCTGGGCCAGATACGCAGTATTTT.